This TCR beta chain was identified in a study of blood T cell repertoires in COVID-19. Study details: The origin of the acute and convalescent COVID-19 samples was the United States, Italy and Spain. Nucleic acid was either cDNA or gDNA, and it came from T cells, B-cell-depleted T cells, or PBMCs.

Germline V CDR1 and CDR2: SGHRS, YFSETQ. The CDR3 has 14 residues. The V gene lost 6 bases and the J gene lost 5 bases, with 17 bases spanning the gap. The authors' processing: Scientists estimated how many nucleated cells there were by amplifying reference gene primers. TCRdb's copy holds only in-frame clones and misses some; the assay was immunoSEQ multiplex PCR. The V and J calls and clone size come from that table; D and trimming were worked out from the DNA. The profile covers over 50,000 clones, with roughly three quarters appearing a single time and approximately 14% taken by the ten largest. This TCR was recovered from an elderly man with acute or convalescent COVID-19. The rearrangement uses TRBV5-1 and TRBJ1-2; a weak D match, TRBD1 (6 bases). Sequences were obtained from peripheral blood. The DNA for the CDR3 is TGCGCCAGCACCTTCGAGGGCAGGGGATATGGCTACACCTTC. Translating gives CASTFEGRGYGYTF.